One sample yielded the 15 T cell receptor beta chains listed below, sequenced in a study of CD8 T cells in Susac syndrome. Roughly 0.45 to 1 ug RNA was reverse transcribed with random hexamers. TCRdb used MiXCR to reprocess the immunoSEQ multiplex PCR reads, holding one entry per CDR3 protein. This sample has some 210,000 distinct CDR3 sequences; roughly 93% occur once, and the top ten carry 0.15% to 0.2%. Material: CD4+ T cells from PBMCs. These receptors all stem from a human donor with Susac syndrome.

V and J are TRBV6-1 and TRBJ1-3; TRBD1 agrees at 11 bases. Germline CDR1 is MNHNS and CDR2 is SASEGT. The CDR3 covers 17 residues. V was pared by 5 bases and J by 4 bases, with 10 bases of the junction left unmatched. The CDR3 DNA is TGTGCCAGCAGTAGGACAGGGGGCCGGCTCATCGGAAACACCATATATTTT. Translated: CASSRTGGRLIGNTIYF.

The V call is TRBV9, the J call TRBJ1-2; 8 nucleotides line up with TRBD1. The CDR3 is 16 residues long. The germline V gene has CDR1 SGDLS and CDR2 YYNGEE. With 4 bases clipped from V and 8 bases from J, the junction kept 16 bases outside the gene matches. CDR3 sequence: CASSQPGVRGRWGYTF. The CDR3 DNA is TGTGCCAGCAGCCAACCTGGGGTCAGGGGGCGGTGGGGCTACACCTTC.

CDR3 sequence reads: CASSQTPPGGLNQPQHF. CDR3 sequence (DNA): TGTGCCAGCTCGCAAACGCCCCCAGGGGGCCTCAATCAGCCCCAGCATTTT. The rearrangement joins TRBV18 to TRBJ1-5; 8 bases line up with TRBD1. The CDR3 spans 17 residues. Germline lookup yields CDR1 KGHSH and CDR2 LQKENI. V lost 6 bases, J lost 3 bases, and 13 bases stayed unmatched. The complete variable domain, with remaining parts taken from reference TRBV18 and TRBJ1-5, reads NAGVMQNPRHLVRRRGQEARLRCSPMKGHSHVYWYRQLPEEGLKFMVYLQKENIIDESGMPKERFSAEFPKEGPSILRIQQVVRGDSAAYFCASSQTPPGGLNQPQHFGDGTRLSIL.

The gene calls are TRBV5-1 and TRBJ1-2, with D perhaps matching TRBD1 (5 bases). Between the trimmed V and J ends, which lost 0 bases and 8 bases, there was a span of 11 bases. In germline, CDR1 is SGHRS, CDR2 YFSETQ. The CDR3 is 13 residues long. The CDR3 nucleotides read TGCGCCAGCAGCTTGGCCGAGACAGCCGGCTACACCTTC. It yields the protein CASSLAETAGYTF.

The V call is TRBV27, the J call TRBJ2-7, with 8 positions matching TRBD1. The CDR3 contains 17 residues. CDR1 is MNHEY and CDR2 is SMNVEV in the germline V gene (reference sequence). Germline trimming cut 6 bases from V and 1 base from J; bases unmatched to any gene: 14. Written as DNA, the CDR3 is TGTGCCAGCAGCCTACTGGCCGGGACAGGTTTGTCCTACGAGCAGTACTTC. It yields the protein CASSLLAGTGLSYEQYF.

The genes are TRBV6-2 or TRBV6-3 and TRBJ2-7; D uncertain. There are 16 residues in the CDR3. Germline V lookup: CDR1 MNHEY, CDR2 SVGEGT. The germline V and J ends were trimmed by 5 bases and 4 bases, with 21 bases remaining between them. CDR3 in amino acids: CASSLRARRQIYEQYF. The CDR3 DNA reads TGTGCCAGCAGTCTAAGGGCCCGACGCCAAATATACGAGCAGTACTTC.

This clonotype appeared a single time. CDR3 loop: CSATRQGDGYTF. CDR3 DNA: TGCAGTGCTACAAGACAGGGGGATGGCTACACCTTC. This chain connects TRBV20-1 to TRBJ1-2; 9 positions agree with TRBD1. Germline assignment: CDR1 DFQATT and CDR2 SNEGSKA (reference sequence). This CDR3 has 12 residues. V trimming: 4 bases; J trimming: 6 bases; junction bases outside the gene matches: 3.

J is TRBJ2-5 and V is TRBV7-9; no clear D. This CDR3 is 13 amino acids long. Looked up from germline, CDR1 is SEHNR and CDR2 is FQNEAQ (reference sequence). Trimming pared 5 bases from V and 2 bases from J, leaving 9 bases between. CDR3 loop: CASSPPRQETQYF. The CDR3 DNA reads TGTGCCAGCAGCCCTCCCCGACAAGAGACCCAGTACTTC.

The V call is TRBV7-2, the J call TRBJ2-3; TRBD2 aligns across 10 bases. The CDR3 is 15 residues long. Per the germline V gene, CDR1 is SGHTA and CDR2 is FQGNSA. With V trimmed by 0 bases and J by 6 bases, 3 bases remained unmatched. The CDR3 loop is CASSLAAGGQDTQYF. In nucleotides, the CDR3 is TGTGCCAGCAGCTTAGCAGCGGGGGGGCAGGATACGCAGTATTTT. The variable domain in full, completed from reference TRBV7-2 and TRBJ2-3, reads GAGVSQSPSNKVTEKGKDVELRCDPISGHTALYWYRQSLGQGLEFLIYFQGNSAPDKSGLPSDRFSAERTGGSVSTLTIQRTQQEDSAVYLCASSLAAGGQDTQYFGPGTRLTVL.

The chain employs TRBV27 and TRBJ2-2; 8 nucleotides line up with TRBD2. This CDR3 contains 15 residues. The V gene's germline CDR1 is MNHEY and CDR2 SMNVEV (reference sequence). The V and J ends lost 3 bases and 1 base, in that order; junction bases with no gene match: 1. CDR3 sequence reads: CASSFLAGNTGELFF. As DNA, the CDR3 is TGTGCCAGCAGTTTCCTAGCGGGGAACACCGGGGAGCTGTTTTTT.

This rearrangement joins TRBV20-1 to TRBJ1-4, with a tentative D call TRBD1 (5 bases). The CDR3 sequence is 14 residues long. CDR1 is DFQATT and CDR2 is SNEGSKA in the germline V gene (reference sequence). The V end lost 3 bases, the J end lost 13 bases, and 21 bases lay between the germline ends. CDR3 protein: CSASEDEGKVRLFF. The CDR3 DNA sequence: TGCAGTGCTAGTGAGGACGAGGGGAAGGTGAGACTGTTTTTT.

This chain joins TRBV14 and TRBJ2-3, with no clear D. Germline V gives CDR1 SGHDN, CDR2 FVKESK. CDR3 length: 15 residues. Trimming removed 0 bases at V and 6 bases at J, with 13 bases between. As DNA, the CDR3 is TGTGCCAGCAGCCAAGATAAACTACCCACGGATACGCAGTATTTT. Its protein product is CASSQDKLPTDTQYF.

The chain links TRBV30 to TRBJ2-2, with 7 bases lining up with TRBD2. The junction had 6 bases not matched to a gene; V was cut back by 0 bases and J by 5 bases. The CDR3 runs 15 residues. The V gene's germline CDR1 is GTSNPN and CDR2 SVGIG (reference sequence). CDR3 in DNA: TGTGCCTGGAGTGTACGGCGGGGGAGGACCGGGGAGCTGTTTTTT. The encoded protein is CAWSVRRGRTGELFF.

The rearrangement links TRBV25-1 to TRBJ2-2, with 8 bases lining up with TRBD2. The CDR3 runs 15 residues. Germline assignment: CDR1 MGHDK and CDR2 SYGVNS. The J segment lost 5 bases and the V segment lost 5 bases, leaving 7 bases of the junction unmatched. The CDR3 spells CASSRSGGRTGELFF. In DNA, the CDR3 is TGTGCCAGCAGTAGGTCGGGGGGGCGGACCGGGGAGCTGTTTTTT.

This chain links TRBV6-1 with TRBJ1-2; no clear D. V was pared by 3 bases and J by 1 base, with 9 bases between. Per the germline V gene, CDR1 is MNHNS and CDR2 is SASEGT. The CDR3 sequence is 14 residues long. CDR3 residues: CASSEGPVNYGYTF. The CDR3 DNA follows: TGTGCCAGCAGTGAGGGCCCCGTTAACTATGGCTACACCTTC.